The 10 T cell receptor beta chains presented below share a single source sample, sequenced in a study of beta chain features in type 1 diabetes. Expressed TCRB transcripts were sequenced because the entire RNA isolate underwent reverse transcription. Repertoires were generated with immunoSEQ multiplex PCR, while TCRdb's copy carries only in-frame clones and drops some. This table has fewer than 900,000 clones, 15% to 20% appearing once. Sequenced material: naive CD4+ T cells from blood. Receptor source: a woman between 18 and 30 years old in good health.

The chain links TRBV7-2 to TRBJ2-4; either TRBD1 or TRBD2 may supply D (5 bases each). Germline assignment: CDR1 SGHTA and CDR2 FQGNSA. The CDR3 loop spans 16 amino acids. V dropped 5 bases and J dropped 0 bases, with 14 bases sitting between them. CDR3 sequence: CASSQGLRVAKNIQYF. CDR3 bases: TGTGCCAGCAGCCAAGGACTCAGGGTAGCCAAAAACATTCAGTACTTC.

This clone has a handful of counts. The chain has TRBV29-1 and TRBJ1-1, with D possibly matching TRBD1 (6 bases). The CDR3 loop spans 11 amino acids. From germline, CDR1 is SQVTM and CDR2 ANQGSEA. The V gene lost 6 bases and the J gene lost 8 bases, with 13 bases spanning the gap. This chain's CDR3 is CSVPGTPEAFF. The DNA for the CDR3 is TGCAGCGTCCCCGGGACACCAGAAGCTTTCTTT.

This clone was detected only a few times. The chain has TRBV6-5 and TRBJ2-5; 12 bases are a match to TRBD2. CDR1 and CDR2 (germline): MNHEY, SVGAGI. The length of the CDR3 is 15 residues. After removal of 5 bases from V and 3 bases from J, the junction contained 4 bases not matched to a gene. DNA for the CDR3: TGTGCCAGCAGTCCGAGACTAGCGGGGGAAGAGACCCAGTACTTC. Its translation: CASSPRLAGEETQYF.

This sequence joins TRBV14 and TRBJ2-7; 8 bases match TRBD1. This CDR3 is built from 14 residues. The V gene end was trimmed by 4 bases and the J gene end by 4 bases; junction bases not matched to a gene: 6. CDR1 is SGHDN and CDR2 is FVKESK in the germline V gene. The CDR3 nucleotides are TGTGCCAGCAGCCCTACAGGGGGTTGGTACGAGCAGTACTTC. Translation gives CASSPTGGWYEQYF.

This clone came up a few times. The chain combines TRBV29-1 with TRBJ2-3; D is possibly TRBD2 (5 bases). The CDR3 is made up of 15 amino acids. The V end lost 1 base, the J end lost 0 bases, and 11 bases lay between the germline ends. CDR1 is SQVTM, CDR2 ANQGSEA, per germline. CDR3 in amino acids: CSVEGTRTSTDTQYF. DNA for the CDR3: TGCAGCGTTGAAGGGACGAGGACTAGCACAGATACGCAGTATTTT.

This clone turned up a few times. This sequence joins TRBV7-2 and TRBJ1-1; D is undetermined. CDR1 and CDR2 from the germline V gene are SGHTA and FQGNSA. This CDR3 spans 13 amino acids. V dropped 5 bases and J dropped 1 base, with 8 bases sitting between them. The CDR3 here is CASSRGRNTEAFF. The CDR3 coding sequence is TGTGCCAGCAGCCGGGGTCGGAACACTGAAGCTTTCTTT.

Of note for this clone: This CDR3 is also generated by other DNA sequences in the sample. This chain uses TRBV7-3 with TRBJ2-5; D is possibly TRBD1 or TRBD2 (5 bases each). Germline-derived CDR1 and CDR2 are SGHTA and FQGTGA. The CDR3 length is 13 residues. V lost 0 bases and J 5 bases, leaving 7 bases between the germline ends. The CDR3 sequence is CASSLTWGETQYF. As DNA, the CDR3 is TGTGCCAGCAGCTTAACCTGGGGGGAGACCCAGTACTTC.

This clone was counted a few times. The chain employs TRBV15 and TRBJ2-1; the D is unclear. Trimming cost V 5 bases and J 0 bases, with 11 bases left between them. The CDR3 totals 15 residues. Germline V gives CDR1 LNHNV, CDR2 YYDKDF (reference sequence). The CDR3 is CATSPFVGSYNEQFF. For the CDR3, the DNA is TGTGCCACCAGCCCCTTTGTCGGCTCCTACAATGAGCAGTTCTTC. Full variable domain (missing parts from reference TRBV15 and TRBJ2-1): DAMVIQNPRYQVTQFGKPVTLSCSQTLNHNVMYWYQQKSSQAPKLLFHYYDKDFNNEADTPDNFQSRRPNTSFCFLDIRSPGLGDTAMYLCATSPFVGSYNEQFFGPGTRLTVL.

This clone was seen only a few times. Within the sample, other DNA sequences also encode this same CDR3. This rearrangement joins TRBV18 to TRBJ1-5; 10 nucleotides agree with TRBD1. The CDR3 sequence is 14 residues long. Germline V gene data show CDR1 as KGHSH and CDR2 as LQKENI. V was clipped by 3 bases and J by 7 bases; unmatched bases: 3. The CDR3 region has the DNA TGTGCCAGCTCACCCGGGACAGGGGAACAGCCCCAGCATTTT. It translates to CASSPGTGEQPQHF.

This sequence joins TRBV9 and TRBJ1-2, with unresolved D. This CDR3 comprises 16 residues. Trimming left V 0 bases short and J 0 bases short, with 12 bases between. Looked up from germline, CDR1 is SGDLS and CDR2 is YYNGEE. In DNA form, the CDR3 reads TGTGCCAGCAGCGTAGGAGCACAGCAAACTAACTATGGCTACACCTTC. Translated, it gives CASSVGAQQTNYGYTF.